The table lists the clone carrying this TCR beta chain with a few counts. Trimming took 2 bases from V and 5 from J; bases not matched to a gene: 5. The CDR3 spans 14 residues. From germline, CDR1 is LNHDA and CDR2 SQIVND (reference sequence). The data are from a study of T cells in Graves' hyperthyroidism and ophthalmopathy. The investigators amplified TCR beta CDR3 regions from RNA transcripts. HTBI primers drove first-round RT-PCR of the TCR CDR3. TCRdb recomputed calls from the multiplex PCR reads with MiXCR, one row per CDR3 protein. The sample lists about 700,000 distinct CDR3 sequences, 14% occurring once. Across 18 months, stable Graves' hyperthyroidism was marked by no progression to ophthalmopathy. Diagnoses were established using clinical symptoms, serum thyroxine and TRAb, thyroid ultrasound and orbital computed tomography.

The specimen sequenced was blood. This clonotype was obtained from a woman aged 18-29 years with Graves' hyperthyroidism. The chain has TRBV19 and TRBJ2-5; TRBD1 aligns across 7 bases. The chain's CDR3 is CASSITGEWETQYF. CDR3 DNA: TGTGCCAGTAGTATAACAGGGGAGTGGGAGACCCAGTACTTC.